These 23 T cell receptor beta chains originate from one sample sequenced in a study of breast tumors, draining lymph nodes, adjacent tissues. Breast cancer patients provided tissue from their axillary draining lymph nodes. TCRdb itself ran the multiplex PCR reads through MiXCR, one entry per CDR3 protein. The sample records some 130,000 distinct CDR3 sequences, 15% to 20% being singletons. Specimen: axillary lymph node tissue. The receptors shown here come from a female donor with breast cancer. Some clones in this sample may be carry-over from other donors' samples.

Only a few counts were recorded for this clonotype. The chain recombines TRBV9 with TRBJ2-1; D could derive from TRBD1 or TRBD2 (6 bases each). Trimming cost V 3 bases and J 8 bases, with 21 bases left between them. This CDR3 comprises 16 residues. The V gene's germline CDR1 is SGDLS and CDR2 YYNGEE. CDR3 loop: CASSDGGPHRNHEQFF. The CDR3 nucleotides are TGTGCCAGCAGCGATGGGGGGCCACACCGGAACCATGAGCAGTTCTTC.

This clonotype has ten or more counts. This chain links TRBV20-1 with TRBJ2-3, with 11 bases that match TRBD2. Germline CDR1 reads DFQATT; CDR2 reads SNEGSKA (reference sequence). J gave up 2 bases and V 5 bases, and 6 bases lay outside the gene matches. The CDR3 is 15 residues long. In DNA, the CDR3 is TGCAGTGCTTTCCTAGCGGGGGGCCCCACAGATACGCAGTATTTT. This translates into CSAFLAGGPTDTQYF.

This clonotype was recorded at least ten times. The CDR3 DNA is TGTGCCAGCAGTTTAAACCGGGTCTCCACAGATACGCAGTATTTT. Translation: CASSLNRVSTDTQYF. The chain joins TRBV12-3 or TRBV12-4 to TRBJ2-3; D uncertain. The CDR3 loop spans 15 amino acids. Between the trimmed V and J ends, which lost 2 bases and 2 bases, there was a span of 11 bases.

In its sample, this clonotype was seen many times. V gene TRBV4-2 combines with J gene TRBJ1-4; 9 bases agree with TRBD1. V lost 4 bases and J lost 7; bases outside the gene matches: 4. CDR1 and CDR2 from the germline V gene are LGHNA and YNFKEQ. The CDR3 has 14 amino acids. CDR3 nucleotide sequence: TGTGCCAGCAGCCCCCGGGACAGGGTTGAAAAACTGTTTTTT. This codes for CASSPRDRVEKLFF.

Worth noting for this clonotype: Being one base from a much bigger clone, this may be a read error. This chain uses TRBV6-1 with TRBJ1-5, with D possibly being TRBD1 (6 bases). The CDR3 totals 14 residues. In germline, CDR1 is MNHNS, CDR2 SASEGT. Trimming cost V 4 bases and J 4 bases, with 11 bases left between them. The CDR3 reads CASSGGDTNQPQHF. The DNA for the CDR3 is TGTGCCAGCAGTGGAGGGGACACAAATCAGCCCCAGCATTTT.

Points on this clonotype: With a much larger clone just one base away, this may be a read error. The chain has TRBV5-1 and TRBJ2-2; possibly TRBD1 for D (6 bases). The CDR3 contains 15 residues. The ends were cut back, 7 bases at V and 1 base at J, with 14 bases in the middle. Germline loops: CDR1 SGHRS, CDR2 YFSETQ. The CDR3 loop reads CASGPGVWNTGELFF. The CDR3 DNA reads TGCGCCAGCGGCCCAGGGGTGTGGAACACCGGGGAGCTGTTTTTT. Full variable domain (outside the CDR3, taken from reference TRBV5-1 and TRBJ2-2): KAGVTQTPRYLIKTRGQQVTLSCSPISGHRSVSWYQQTPGQGLQFLFEYFSETQRNKGNFPGRFSGRQFSNSRSEMNVSTLELGDSALYLCASGPGVWNTGELFFGEGSRLTVL.

The sample holds one count of this clonotype. This rearrangement joins TRBV5-1 to TRBJ2-3; no definite D call. Trimming pared 1 base from V and 6 bases from J, leaving 9 bases between. The CDR3 extends over 13 amino acids. Germline-derived CDR1 and CDR2 are SGHRS and YFSETQ. Here the CDR3 DNA reads TGCGCCAGCAGCTTGCCCCCCGGGGATACGCAGTATTTT. Translated, it gives CASSLPPGDTQYF.

This clonotype appeared a few times. The chain recombines TRBV28 with TRBJ1-5, with D perhaps matching TRBD1 (6 bases). CDR3 length: 14 amino acids. From germline, CDR1 is MDHEN and CDR2 SYDVKM. V was clipped by 5 bases and J by 6 bases, with 14 bases between them. The CDR3 region has the DNA TGTGCCAGCAGTCCTCGAACAGGGATTCAGCCCCAGCATTTT. Its protein is CASSPRTGIQPQHF.

This clonotype was found many times. The J gene is TRBJ2-3, the V gene TRBV2; D is possibly TRBD1 (6 bases). V lost 10 bases to trimming and J lost 0 bases, with 14 bases between them. Looked up from germline, CDR1 is SNHLY and CDR2 is FYNNEI. This CDR3 region has 14 residues. The CDR3 reads CATQAGTSTDTQYF. CDR3 DNA sequence: TGTGCCACCCAGGCAGGGACAAGCACAGATACGCAGTATTTT.

This clonotype was seen many times. The chain recombines TRBV5-4 with TRBJ1-2, with a weak D call TRBD1 (6 bases). Trimming cost V 4 bases and J 10 bases, with 17 bases left between them. The CDR3 is 13 amino acids. Per germline, CDR1 SGHNT and CDR2 YYREEE (reference sequence). This CDR3 reads CASSETQGLYYTF. In DNA, the CDR3 is TGTGCCAGCAGCGAGACACAGGGATTATACTACACCTTC.

This clonotype has a count of ten or more. This chain joins TRBV20-1 and TRBJ2-6; TRBD1 aligns across 7 bases. This CDR3 region has 16 residues. Trimming cost V 4 bases and J 4 bases; bases outside gene matches: 10. Germline V lookup: CDR1 DFQATT, CDR2 SNEGSKA (reference sequence). CDR3 sequence reads: CSATTGISRGANVLTF. CDR3 nucleotide sequence: TGCAGTGCTACGACAGGGATCTCAAGGGGGGCCAACGTCCTGACTTTC.

This sequence joins TRBV6-6 and TRBJ1-5; D gene ambiguous. Looked up from germline, CDR1 is MNHNY and CDR2 is SVGAGI (reference sequence). The V end was cut by 7 bases, the J end by 6 bases, with 13 bases between. This CDR3 has 13 residues. As DNA, the CDR3 is TGTGCCAGCACCGATTCGGAATTTCAGCCCCAGCATTTT. Residues: CASTDSEFQPQHF.

On this clonotype: The missing conserved phenylalanine or tryptophan at the end of this CDR3 makes a read error likely. The chain carries TRBV27 and TRBJ2-7, with TRBD1 identical over 8 bases. The length of the CDR3 is 14 residues. Germline V gives CDR1 MNHEY, CDR2 SMNVEV (reference sequence). The trim removed 2 bases at V and 5 bases at J, leaving 5 bases unmatched. The CDR3 protein is CASSLLDRAHEQYS. DNA of the CDR3: TGTGCCAGCAGTTTACTGGACAGGGCTCACGAGCAGTACTCC.

About this clonotype itself: A much larger clone is a single base away; this may be a read error. A read error is likely, as this CDR3 ends without the conserved phenylalanine or tryptophan. The CDR3 loop reads CSARVPRGRNEKLFL. In DNA form, the CDR3 reads TGCAGTGCTAGAGTCCCCAGGGGGCGGAATGAAAAACTGTTTCTT. The V gene is TRBV20-1, the J gene TRBJ1-4, with TRBD1 matching over 8 bases. Per the germline V gene, CDR1 is DFQATT and CDR2 is SNEGSKA (reference sequence). With V trimmed by 1 base and J by 5 bases, 6 bases remained unmatched. The CDR3 loop spans 15 amino acids.

This clonotype appeared many times. The chain has TRBV11-3 and TRBJ1-2; maybe TRBD1 (5 bases). The CDR3 spans 14 residues. In germline, CDR1 is SGHNT, CDR2 YENEEA. With 3 bases removed from V and 0 bases from J, the gap between germline ends came to 8 bases. The CDR3 here is CASSLGLTNYGYTF. In nucleotides, the CDR3 is TGTGCCAGCAGCTTGGGACTCACTAACTATGGCTACACCTTC.

This clonotype was observed many times. The gene calls are TRBV6-2 or TRBV6-3 and TRBJ2-5; 13 bases are a match to TRBD2. The CDR3 is 17 residues long. V lost 6 bases to trimming and J lost 2 bases; unmatched junction nucleotides: 9. The germline V gene encodes CDR1 MNHEY and CDR2 SVGEGT. The CDR3 sequence is CASSLGQTSGGQETQYF. The CDR3 DNA reads TGTGCCAGCAGCCTCGGACAGACTAGCGGGGGGCAAGAGACCCAGTACTTC.

This clonotype was detected ten times or more. The chain uses TRBV11-2 and TRBJ2-5, with 10 bases fitting TRBD1. Germline V gene sequence: CDR1 SGHAT, CDR2 FQNNGV. This CDR3 region has 15 residues. Germline trimming cut 5 bases from V and 5 bases from J; bases unmatched to any gene: 8. In DNA, the CDR3 is TGTGCCAGCAGCCCCAGGACAGGGGGGGACGAGACCCAGTACTTC. Its translation is CASSPRTGGDETQYF.

This clonotype was seen at least ten times. The rearrangement links TRBV6-6 to TRBJ2-1, with 11 bases fitting TRBD2. The CDR3 runs to 18 residues. V lost 3 bases and J lost 7; bases outside the gene matches: 14. CDR1 is MNHNY and CDR2 is SVGAGI in the germline V gene (reference sequence). CDR3 sequence: CASSYSPTETSGKNEQFF. DNA of the CDR3: TGTGCCAGCAGTTATTCACCAACTGAGACTAGCGGGAAAAATGAGCAGTTCTTC.

Comment on this clonotype: Germline and junction disagree at one end, which may indicate a read error. The chain has TRBV6-4 and TRBJ2-1; 9 bases fit TRBD2. Looked up from germline, CDR1 is MRHNA and CDR2 is SNTAGT. CDR3 length equals 20 residues. In nucleotides, the CDR3 is TGTGCCAGCCGAACACCAGAGACTAGCGGAGGCCCCCCATCCTACAGTGAGCAGTTCTTC. It translates to CASRTPETSGGPPSYSEQFF.

V usage is TRBV6-1 and J usage is TRBJ2-3, with D hard to call. Germline V CDR1 and CDR2: MNHNS, SASEGT. This CDR3 contains 13 residues. V lost 6 bases and J lost 2, with 9 bases in between. CDR3 nucleotide sequence: TGTGCCAGCAGGCTTAGGTACACAGATACGCAGTATTTT. This codes for CASRLRYTDTQYF.

This clonotype was seen a handful of times. A read error is possible here, since a much larger clone lies one base away. CDR3 residues: CASSLPGQSTYEQYF. In DNA form, the CDR3 reads TGTGCCAGCAGCTTACCGGGACAGAGCACCTACGAGCAGTACTTC. The chain links TRBV5-4 to TRBJ2-7; 7 nucleotides agree with TRBD1. The germline gives CDR1 SGHNT, CDR2 YYREEE (reference sequence). The CDR3 totals 15 residues. V shed 2 bases and J 2 bases; nucleotides not matched to a gene: 7.

This clonotype has at least ten counts. J is TRBJ1-2 and V is TRBV19; weak D call: TRBD1 (5 bases). From germline, CDR1 is LNHDA and CDR2 SQIVND (reference sequence). CDR3 size: 14 residues. V was trimmed by 4 bases and J by 3 bases, leaving 12 bases between them. CDR3 in DNA: TGTGCCAGTAGTAGAGAGGTCAGGGACTATGGCTACACCTTC. It specifies CASSREVRDYGYTF.

This clonotype was recorded at least ten times. The chain employs TRBV20-1 and TRBJ2-5; D might be TRBD2 (6 bases). V shed 5 bases and J shed 1 base, with 8 bases lying between them. The CDR3 runs to 12 residues. Germline loops: CDR1 DFQATT, CDR2 SNEGSKA (reference sequence). The CDR3: CSAAGPQETQYF. The DNA for the CDR3 is TGCAGTGCTGCGGGACCCCAAGAGACCCAGTACTTC.